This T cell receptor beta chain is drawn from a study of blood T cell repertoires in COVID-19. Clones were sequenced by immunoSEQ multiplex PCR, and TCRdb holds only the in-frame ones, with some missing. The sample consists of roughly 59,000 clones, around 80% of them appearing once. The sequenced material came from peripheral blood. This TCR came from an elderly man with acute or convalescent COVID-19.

CDR3 residues: CASSLSGNNEQFF. CDR3 DNA sequence: TGTGCCAGCAGCTTATCAGGGAACAATGAGCAGTTCTTC. This chain joins TRBV7-9 and TRBJ2-1; TRBD1 is a possible D gene (5 bases). Looked up from germline, CDR1 is SEHNR and CDR2 is FQNEAQ (reference sequence). V was pared by 2 bases and J by 5 bases, with 7 bases between. This CDR3 has 13 amino acids.